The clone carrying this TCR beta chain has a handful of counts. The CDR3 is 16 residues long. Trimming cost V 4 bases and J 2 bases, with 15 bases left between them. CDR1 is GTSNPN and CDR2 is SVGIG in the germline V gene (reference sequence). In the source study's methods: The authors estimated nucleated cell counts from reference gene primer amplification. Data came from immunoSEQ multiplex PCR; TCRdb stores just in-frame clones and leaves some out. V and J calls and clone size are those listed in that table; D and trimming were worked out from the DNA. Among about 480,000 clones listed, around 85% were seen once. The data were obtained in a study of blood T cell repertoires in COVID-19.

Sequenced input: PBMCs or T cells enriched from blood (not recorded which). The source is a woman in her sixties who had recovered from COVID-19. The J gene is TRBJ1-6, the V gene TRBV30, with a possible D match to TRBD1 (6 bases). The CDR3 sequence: CAWTGAGAPYNSPLHF. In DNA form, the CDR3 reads TGTGCCTGGACCGGGGCAGGGGCTCCCTATAATTCACCCCTCCACTTT.